This T cell receptor (beta chain) is drawn from a study of early T cells in non-severe SARS-CoV-2 infection. The overall study: Sequencing used unsorted whole-blood bulk RNA, so chains lack pairing. Study outcomes and limitations: In VDJdb matching, anti-spike CD8 responses were favored while private and CD4 specificities went missing.

The table lists this clonotype with many counts. Its cognate antigen is unknown. V was clipped by 1 base and J by 4 bases; unmatched bases: 1. Germline CDR1 is LNHDA and CDR2 is SQIVND (reference sequence). CDR3 length: 15 amino acids. Unique molecular identifiers tagged individual cDNA molecules. TCRdb used MiXCR to reprocess the 5' RACE reads, holding one entry per CDR3 protein. This table has fewer than 85,000 distinct CDR3 sequences, approximately 15% appearing once. This rearrangement joins TRBV19 to TRBJ2-1, with 10 bases that match TRBD2. The receptor's source is an adult who was a healthcare worker with PCR-confirmed SARS-CoV-2 infection or an uninfected control (not recorded which). The source was whole blood, collected at baseline. Written as DNA, the CDR3 is TGTGCCAGTAGTATAGGGACTAGCGGTTACAATGAGCAGTTCTTC. Residues: CASSIGTSGYNEQFF. Full variable domain (missing parts from reference TRBV19 and TRBJ2-1): DGGITQSPKYLFRKEGQNVTLSCEQNLNHDAMYWYRQDPGQGLRLIYYSQIVNDFQKGDIAEGYSVSREKKESFPLTVTSAQKNPTAFYLCASSIGTSGYNEQFFGPGTRLTVL.